This TCR beta chain was identified in a study of T cells in Graves' hyperthyroidism and ophthalmopathy. Study at large: Initial diagnosis, before any treatment, was when peripheral blood was collected.

The source material, RNA transcripts, was used to amplify TCR beta CDR3 regions. RT-PCR in the first round (using the HTBI primer set) targeted the TCR CDR3. Using its own MiXCR run on the multiplex PCR reads, TCRdb lists one record per CDR3 protein. Of about 360,000 distinct CDR3 sequences detected, approximately 19% appear once; the ten largest clones hold around 3.4%. This clonotype was counted many times. Germline CDR1 and CDR2: SNHLY and FYNNEI. V trimming: 3 bases; J trimming: 3 bases; junction bases outside the gene matches: 1. The CDR3 is 13 residues long. The receptor's source is a woman younger than 30 with Graves' hyperthyroidism. The sample taken for sequencing was blood. V usage is TRBV2 and J usage is TRBJ2-7; 8 bases are a match to TRBD1. The CDR3 DNA follows: TGTGCCAGCAGTGATGGACAGGGCTACGAGCAGTACTTC. It specifies CASSDGQGYEQYF.